Detailed here is one TCR beta chain. Its antigen remains unidentified. This entry is derived from a study of cytomegalovirus exposure and HLA in healthy donors. Notes on the study in general: A later analysis showed that HLA-associated TCR beta chains had undergone more clonal expansion than equally common others.

In the PCR, 60 Vbeta and 13 Jbeta primers were used. Assay used: immunoSEQ multiplex PCR; TCRdb lists only in-frame clones, some missing. The top ten clones hold about 2.9% of a sample with tens of thousands of clones, approximately 80% of them seen once. The germline V gene encodes CDR1 LNHDA and CDR2 SQIVND (reference sequence). The CDR3 totals 15 residues. Trimming removed 3 bases at V and 0 bases at J, with 6 bases between. The rearrangement uses TRBV19 and TRBJ2-6; D uncertain. The clonotype was recovered from a woman in her twenties or thirties in good health and CMV-seronegative. Sequencing was performed on PBMCs. The CDR3 sequence is CASSISGSGANVLTF. The CDR3 DNA sequence: TGTGCCAGTAGTATCTCAGGCTCTGGGGCCAACGTCCTGACTTTC.